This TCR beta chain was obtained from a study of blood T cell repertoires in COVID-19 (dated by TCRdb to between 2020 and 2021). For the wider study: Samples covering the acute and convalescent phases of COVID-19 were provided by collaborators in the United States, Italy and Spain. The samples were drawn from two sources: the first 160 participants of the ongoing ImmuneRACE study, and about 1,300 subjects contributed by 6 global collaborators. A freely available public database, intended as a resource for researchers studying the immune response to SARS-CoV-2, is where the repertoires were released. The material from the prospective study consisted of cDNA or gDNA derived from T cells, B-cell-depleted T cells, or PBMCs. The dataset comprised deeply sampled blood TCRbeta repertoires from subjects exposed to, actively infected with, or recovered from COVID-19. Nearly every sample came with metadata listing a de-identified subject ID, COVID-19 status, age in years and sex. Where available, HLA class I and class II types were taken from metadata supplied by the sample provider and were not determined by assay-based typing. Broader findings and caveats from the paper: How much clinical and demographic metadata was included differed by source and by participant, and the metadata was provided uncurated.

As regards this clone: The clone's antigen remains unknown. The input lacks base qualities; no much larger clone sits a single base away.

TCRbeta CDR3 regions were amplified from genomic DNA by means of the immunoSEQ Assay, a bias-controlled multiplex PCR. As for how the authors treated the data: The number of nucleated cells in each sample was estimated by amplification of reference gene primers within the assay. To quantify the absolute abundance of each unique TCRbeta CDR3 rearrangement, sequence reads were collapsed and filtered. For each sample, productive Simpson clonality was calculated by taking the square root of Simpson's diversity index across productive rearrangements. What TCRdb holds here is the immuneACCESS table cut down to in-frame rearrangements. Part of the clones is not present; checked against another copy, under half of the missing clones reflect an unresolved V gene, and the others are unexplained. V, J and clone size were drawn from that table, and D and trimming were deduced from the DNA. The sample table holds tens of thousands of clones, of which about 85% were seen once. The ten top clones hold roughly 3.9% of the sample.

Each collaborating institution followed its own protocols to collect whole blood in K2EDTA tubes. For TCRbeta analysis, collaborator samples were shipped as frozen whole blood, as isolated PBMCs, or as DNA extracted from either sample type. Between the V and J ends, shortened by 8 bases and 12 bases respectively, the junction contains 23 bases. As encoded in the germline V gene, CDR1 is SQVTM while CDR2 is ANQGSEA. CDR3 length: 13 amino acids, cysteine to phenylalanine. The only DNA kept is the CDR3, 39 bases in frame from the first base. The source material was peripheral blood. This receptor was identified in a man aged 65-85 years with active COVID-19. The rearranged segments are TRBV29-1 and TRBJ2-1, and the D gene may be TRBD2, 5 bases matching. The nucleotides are TGCAGCCTGTTGGGCCCCGGGGTTGGAAGGCAGTTCTTC. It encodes CSLLGPGVGRQFF.